This TCR beta chain was recorded in a study of blood T cell repertoires in COVID-19. Study-level information: The United States, Italy and Spain provided the acute and convalescent COVID-19 samples. In each case, the material was cDNA or gDNA derived from T cells, B-cell-depleted T cells, or PBMCs.

In the original processing: Estimates of nucleated cell counts were drawn from the amplification of reference gene primers. Some clones are missing from TCRdb's copy, which holds only in-frame ones; the method was immunoSEQ multiplex PCR. Clone size and the V and J calls come from that table; the DNA yielded D and trimming. The sample lists about 270,000 clones; about 85% were seen once. Germline V CDR1 and CDR2: MNHEY, SVGAGI. The V segment lost 4 bases and the J segment 7 bases; nucleotides outside the gene matches: 5. This CDR3 contains 13 residues. The sample comprised peripheral blood. The chain links TRBV6-5 to TRBJ1-2, with 8 bases aligning to TRBD1. The sequence was obtained from a human donor in a cohort sampled during active COVID-19. The CDR3 sequence is CASSFGQGSGYTF. DNA for the CDR3: TGTGCCAGCAGTTTCGGACAGGGATCTGGCTACACCTTC.